These 23 T cell receptor beta chains were sequenced from one sample in a study of T cell repertoires in cytomegalovirus infection. Via MiXCR, TCRdb re-called the reads, giving one row per CDR3 protein. The sample lists approximately 910,000 distinct CDR3 sequences; roughly 30% were seen once. The antigens of these receptors remain unknown. The source material was cultured CD8+ T cells from PBMCs, sampled from culture after CMV antigen stimulation. Receptor source: a human donor in good health (CMV status not recorded). Some clones in this sample may be carry-over from other donors' samples.

The chain combines TRBV9 with TRBJ2-1; the D gene could be TRBD1 or TRBD2 (6 bases each). The V end lost 0 bases, the J end lost 6 bases, and 19 bases lay between the germline ends. The length of the CDR3 is 17 residues. Germline CDR1 SGDLS, CDR2 YYNGEE. Here the CDR3 reads CASSVGGAGAVFNEQFF. The CDR3 nucleotides are TGTGCCAGCAGCGTAGGGGGGGCTGGAGCTGTTTTCAATGAGCAGTTCTTC. The whole variable domain, filled in from reference TRBV9 and TRBJ2-1, reads DSGVTQTPKHLITATGQRVTLRCSPRSGDLSVYWYQQSLDQGLQFLIQYYNGEERAKGNILERFSAQQFPDLHSELNLSSLELGDSALYFCASSVGGAGAVFNEQFFGPGTRLTVL.

The chain recombines TRBV5-1 with TRBJ1-1, with 8 bases identical to TRBD1. Germline loops: CDR1 SGHRS, CDR2 YFSETQ. This CDR3 contains 14 residues. With V trimmed by 4 bases and J by 1 base, 3 bases remained unmatched. The CDR3 coding sequence is TGCGCCAGCAGCCACGGGACAGGGAACACTGAAGCTTTCTTT. This translates into CASSHGTGNTEAFF.

The chain has TRBV27 and TRBJ2-1; unclear D gene. Germline CDR1 is MNHEY and CDR2 is SMNVEV (reference sequence). With 5 bases removed from V and 7 bases from J, the gap between germline ends came to 18 bases. The CDR3 loop spans 15 amino acids. The CDR3 loop is CASSLIKGSGNEQFF. CDR3 nucleotides: TGTGCCAGCAGTCTTATAAAAGGGTCTGGGAATGAGCAGTTCTTC.

This clonotype appeared a few times. This chain links TRBV19 with TRBJ1-4; 9 bases line up with TRBD1. The germline CDR1 and CDR2 sequences are LNHDA and SQIVND (reference sequence). This CDR3 region has 13 residues. Trimming at V came to 10 bases and at J to 8 bases, leaving 8 bases not matched to a gene. The CDR3 nucleotides read TGTGCCACCGCCGGGACAGGGAACGAAAAACTGTTTTTT. Residues: CATAGTGNEKLFF.

This clonotype was detected only a few times. The chain couples TRBV7-9 to TRBJ1-2; tentative D call: TRBD1 (5 bases). The CDR3 is made up of 15 amino acids. V was clipped by 4 bases and J by 8 bases, with 20 bases between them. The germline CDR1 and CDR2 sequences are SEHNR and FQNEAQ (reference sequence). CDR3 sequence (DNA): TGTGCCAGCAGCTCCTCACGAGGGGCCCAGTGGGGCTACACCTTC. This translates into CASSSSRGAQWGYTF.

V and J are TRBV7-9 and TRBJ2-2; 8 bases line up with TRBD1. Germline trimming cut 5 bases from V and 6 bases from J; bases unmatched to any gene: 11. The CDR3 covers 16 residues. CDR1 SEHNR and CDR2 FQNEAQ come from the germline V gene (reference sequence). The CDR3 spells CASSPVTGGVSGELFF. Here the CDR3 DNA reads TGTGCCAGCAGCCCCGTAACAGGGGGAGTTTCCGGGGAGCTGTTTTTT.

This clonotype was counted ten times or more. The rearrangement links TRBV7-2 to TRBJ2-2, with unresolved D. Trimming left V 8 bases short and J 7 bases short, with 8 bases between. The CDR3 extends over 11 amino acids. The V gene's germline CDR1 is SGHTA and CDR2 FQGNSA. The CDR3 loop is CASVGHGELFF. CDR3 nucleotide sequence: TGTGCCAGCGTTGGCCACGGGGAGCTGTTTTTT.

At least ten counts were recorded for this clonotype. The chain recombines TRBV5-8 with TRBJ1-6; weak D call: TRBD1 (6 bases). This CDR3 region has 18 residues. V lost 3 bases to trimming and J lost 0 bases, with 16 bases between them. The germline CDR1 and CDR2 sequences are SGHTS and YDEGEE. CDR3 bases: TGTGCCAGCAGCTCAATGGGGGCCTCAAGCTCCTATAATTCACCCCTCCACTTT. Its protein is CASSSMGASSSYNSPLHF.

V usage is TRBV4-3 and J usage is TRBJ2-2; no firm D call. With 2 bases removed from V and 4 bases from J, the gap between germline ends came to 5 bases. The CDR3 runs 13 residues. Germline lookup yields CDR1 LGHNA and CDR2 YSLEER. CDR3 in amino acids: CASSQRFTGELFF. CDR3 DNA sequence: TGCGCCAGCAGCCAAAGATTCACCGGGGAGCTGTTTTTT.

Regarding this clonotype: One base away lies a much larger clone, so this may be a sequencing read error. CDR3 residues: CASSLAGAHYNEQFF. CDR3 nucleotides: TGTGCCAGCAGCTTAGCGGGGGCCCACTACAATGAGCAGTTCTTC. This chain links TRBV7-6 with TRBJ2-1, with a weak D call TRBD1 (6 bases). This CDR3 is built from 15 residues. V lost 0 bases and J lost 3, with 9 bases in between. Per germline, CDR1 SGHVS and CDR2 FNYEAQ.

There are a few counts of this clonotype. V and J are TRBV27 and TRBJ2-3; tentatively, D is TRBD2 (6 bases). Trimming cost V 9 bases and J 4 bases, with 17 bases left between them. Germline assignment: CDR1 MNHEY and CDR2 SMNVEV (reference sequence). This CDR3 contains 14 residues. The CDR3 bases are TGTGCCAGTAGGTACGGGGGAGGCTCAGATACGCAGTATTTT. It codes for CASRYGGGSDTQYF.

The DNA of the CDR3 is TGTGCTAGTGGTTTGTGGGACGGACCCGTCGAGCAGTACTTC. Translated: CASGLWDGPVEQYF. The gene calls are TRBV12-5 and TRBJ2-7; D is possibly TRBD1 or TRBD2 (5 bases each). In germline, CDR1 is LGHNT, CDR2 FRNRAP. The CDR3 contains 14 residues. The V gene lost 2 bases and the J gene lost 6 bases, with 14 bases spanning the gap.

V and J are TRBV27 and TRBJ2-2, with D possibly being TRBD1 (7 bases). Germline V gene sequence: CDR1 MNHEY, CDR2 SMNVEV (reference sequence). V was trimmed by 8 bases and J by 4 bases, leaving 11 bases between them. The CDR3 totals 13 residues. CDR3 DNA sequence: TGTGCCAGCGGCCAGGGGGGCACCGGGGAGCTGTTTTTT. As protein: CASGQGGTGELFF.

This clonotype was seen a few times. The chain recombines TRBV7-9 with TRBJ2-3, with D uncertain. Between the trimmed V and J ends, which lost 1 base and 1 base, there was a span of 12 bases. Germline V lookup: CDR1 SEHNR, CDR2 FQNEAQ (reference sequence). CDR3 length equals 16 residues. CDR3 amino acids: CASSLELYFRTDTQYF. The CDR3 nucleotides are TGTGCCAGCAGCTTAGAGCTGTACTTTCGCACAGATACGCAGTATTTT. The full variable domain, rest sourced from reference TRBV7-9 and TRBJ2-3, is DTGVSQNPRHKITKRGQNVTFRCDPISEHNRLYWYRQTLGQGPEFLTYFQNEAQLEKSRLLSDRFSAERPKGSFSTLEIQRTEQGDSAMYLCASSLELYFRTDTQYFGPGTRLTVL.

CDR3 sequence: CASSASGTGGYEQYF. In DNA, the CDR3 is TGTGCCAGTAGTGCTTCCGGGACAGGGGGTTACGAGCAGTACTTC. The V call is TRBV19, the J call TRBJ2-7, with TRBD1 matching over 11 bases. Germline V CDR1 and CDR2: LNHDA, SQIVND (reference sequence). The CDR3 runs 15 residues. V lost 5 bases and J lost 4; bases outside the gene matches: 7.

This clonotype turned up a few times. The chain links TRBV6-5 to TRBJ2-2; TRBD2 agrees at 15 bases. The V and J ends lost 0 bases and 5 bases, in that order; junction bases with no gene match: 7. CDR3 size: 19 residues. CDR1 and CDR2 (germline): MNHEY, SVGAGI. Here the CDR3 DNA reads TGTGCCAGCAGTTACTCCGGGACTAGCGGGGGGCCGGGGACCGGGGAGCTGTTTTTT. Residues: CASSYSGTSGGPGTGELFF.

This CDR3 reads CATSKTLAGGYNEQFF. The DNA for the CDR3 is TGTGCCACCAGCAAAACCCTAGCGGGGGGGTACAATGAGCAGTTCTTC. V gene TRBV15 combines with J gene TRBJ2-1, with TRBD2 identical over 12 bases. Germline V gene lookup returns CDR1 LNHNV and CDR2 YYDKDF (reference sequence). The CDR3 consists of 16 residues. Trimming took 4 bases from V and 4 from J; bases not matched to a gene: 5.

This clonotype was recorded once. The chain's CDR3 is CASSGQSMNEKLFF. CDR3 sequence (DNA): TGTGCCAGTAGCGGACAGAGCATGAATGAAAAACTGTTTTTT. The chain uses TRBV19 and TRBJ1-4, with D maybe TRBD1 (6 bases). The CDR3 length is 14 residues. CDR1 and CDR2 from the germline V gene are LNHDA and SQIVND (reference sequence). V lost 6 bases to trimming and J lost 5 bases, with 13 bases between them.

This clonotype occurred a few times. V is TRBV6-2 or TRBV6-3 and J is TRBJ2-7, with D unclear. Germline V gene data show CDR1 as MNHEY and CDR2 as SVGEGT. The germline V and J ends were trimmed by 6 bases and 0 bases, with 12 bases remaining between them. There are 14 residues in the CDR3. DNA of the CDR3: TGTGCCAGCAGCGACGTGGCGTTCTCCTACGAGCAGTACGTC. This translates into CASSDVAFSYEQYV.

The chain combines TRBV19 with TRBJ1-2; possible D gene TRBD1, 6 bases. V gave up 6 bases and J gave up 4 bases, with 21 bases separating them. Per germline, CDR1 LNHDA and CDR2 SQIVND (reference sequence). The CDR3 sequence is 16 residues long. CDR3 in amino acids: CASRPGIGGVGYGYTF. As DNA, the CDR3 is TGTGCCAGTAGGCCCGGAATTGGGGGCGTTGGCTATGGCTACACCTTC.

This clonotype has only a few counts. The genes are TRBV6-6 and TRBJ2-2; 7 nucleotides match TRBD1. Germline CDR1 reads MNHNY; CDR2 reads SVGAGI (reference sequence). This CDR3 has 20 residues. Losses at the gene ends were 0 bases for V and 3 bases for J; bases not matched to a gene: 16. The CDR3, as DNA: TGTGCCAGCAGTTACTCGAAGGAATCAGTTAGGCAGGGGGACACCGGGGAGCTGTTTTTT. This encodes CASSYSKESVRQGDTGELFF.

This clonotype showed up just a few times. The chain carries TRBV25-1 and TRBJ1-1; D possibly corresponds to TRBD1 (6 bases). The germline V and J ends were trimmed by 2 bases and 0 bases, with 7 bases remaining between them. This CDR3 contains 14 residues. Looked up from germline, CDR1 is MGHDK and CDR2 is SYGVNS. The CDR3 DNA follows: TGTGCCAGCAGTGAAGAGGGGGTGAACACTGAAGCTTTCTTT. This sequence encodes CASSEEGVNTEAFF.

This clonotype was counted a few times. V is TRBV27 and J is TRBJ2-1; 9 nucleotides line up with TRBD1. The CDR3 totals 12 residues. CDR1 and CDR2 from the germline V gene are MNHEY and SMNVEV (reference sequence). The trim removed 8 bases at V and 7 bases at J, leaving 3 bases unmatched. The CDR3 spells CASGTGNNEQFF. The CDR3 bases are TGTGCCAGCGGGACAGGGAATAATGAGCAGTTCTTC.